Shown below are 7 T cell receptor beta chains from a single sample sequenced in a study of tissue T cells after allogeneic stem cell transplantation. Here immunoSEQ multiplex PCR was the method, and the copy in TCRdb shows in-frame clones only, minus some. The sample carries approximately 45,000 clones, roughly 92% recorded once. This specimen consisted of blood, obtained before transplantation. The receptor source for this set is a woman aged 40-69 years who later had graft-versus-host disease after an allogeneic stem cell transplant.

This clone showed up just once. The chain is built from TRBV19 and TRBJ1-1, with TRBD1 as a possible D gene (6 bases). CDR3 length: 13 amino acids. Germline assignment: CDR1 LNHDA and CDR2 SQIVND (reference sequence). Trimming took off 7 bases at V and 4 bases at J, with 13 bases between the two ends. The DNA for the CDR3 is TGTGCCAGTAAGGTGAAGGGGGGCACTGAAGCTTTCTTT. This codes for CASKVKGGTEAFF.

This clone was picked up one time. The gene calls are TRBV28 and TRBJ1-5, with D possibly being TRBD1 (6 bases). V was cut by 11 bases and J by 5 bases, with 13 bases left in between. The CDR3 length is 12 residues. Germline assignment: CDR1 MDHEN and CDR2 SYDVKM. CDR3 in amino acids: CAQGSGDQPQHF. DNA for the CDR3: TGTGCCCAAGGGTCAGGGGATCAGCCCCAGCATTTT.

This clone is termed medium-sized. The rearrangement links TRBV6-6 to TRBJ2-1, with D unclear. The germline CDR1 and CDR2 sequences are MNHNY and SVGAGI (reference sequence). The length of the CDR3 is 15 residues. Trimming took off 2 bases at V and 0 bases at J, with 8 bases between the two ends. In nucleotides, the CDR3 is TGTGCCAGCAGTTACGAGGCTAGCTCCTACAATGAGCAGTTCTTC. Protein sequence: CASSYEASSYNEQFF.

Here the CDR3 DNA reads TGTGCCAGCAGCCAAAGGGGTTCTGGAAACACCATATATTTT. It encodes CASSQRGSGNTIYF. The rearrangement joins TRBV7-8 to TRBJ1-3, with D possibly being TRBD1 (5 bases). The length of the CDR3 is 14 residues. Germline V lookup: CDR1 SGHVS, CDR2 FQNEAQ. Trimming removed 5 bases from V and 1 base from J, with 9 bases in between.

This clone was counted a few times. This chain uses TRBV4-3 with TRBJ2-1, with 16 bases matching TRBD2. CDR1 and CDR2 (germline): LGHNA, YSLEER. V shed 0 bases and J 4 bases; nucleotides not matched to a gene: 3. This CDR3 is built from 18 residues. CDR3 amino acids: CASSQDGTSGRAYNEQFF. Written as DNA, the CDR3 is TGCGCCAGCAGCCAAGACGGGACTAGCGGGAGGGCTTACAATGAGCAGTTCTTC.

The chain uses TRBV27 and TRBJ2-7, with D possibly being TRBD2 (6 bases). Germline lookup yields CDR1 MNHEY and CDR2 SMNVEV (reference sequence). The V and J ends lost 3 bases and 0 bases respectively, with 9 bases between them. The CDR3 covers 14 residues. The CDR3 sequence is CASSLDGSSYEQYF. CDR3 in DNA: TGTGCCAGCAGTTTGGACGGGAGCTCCTACGAGCAGTACTTC.

V gene TRBV6-5 combines with J gene TRBJ2-1, with 8 bases matching TRBD2. The length of the CDR3 is 15 residues. Looked up from germline, CDR1 is MNHEY and CDR2 is SVGAGI. Germline trimming cut 2 bases from V and 8 bases from J; bases unmatched to any gene: 8. The CDR3 here is CASSYVKRERDEQFF. Written as DNA, the CDR3 is TGTGCCAGCAGTTACGTAAAGCGGGAGAGGGATGAGCAGTTCTTC.